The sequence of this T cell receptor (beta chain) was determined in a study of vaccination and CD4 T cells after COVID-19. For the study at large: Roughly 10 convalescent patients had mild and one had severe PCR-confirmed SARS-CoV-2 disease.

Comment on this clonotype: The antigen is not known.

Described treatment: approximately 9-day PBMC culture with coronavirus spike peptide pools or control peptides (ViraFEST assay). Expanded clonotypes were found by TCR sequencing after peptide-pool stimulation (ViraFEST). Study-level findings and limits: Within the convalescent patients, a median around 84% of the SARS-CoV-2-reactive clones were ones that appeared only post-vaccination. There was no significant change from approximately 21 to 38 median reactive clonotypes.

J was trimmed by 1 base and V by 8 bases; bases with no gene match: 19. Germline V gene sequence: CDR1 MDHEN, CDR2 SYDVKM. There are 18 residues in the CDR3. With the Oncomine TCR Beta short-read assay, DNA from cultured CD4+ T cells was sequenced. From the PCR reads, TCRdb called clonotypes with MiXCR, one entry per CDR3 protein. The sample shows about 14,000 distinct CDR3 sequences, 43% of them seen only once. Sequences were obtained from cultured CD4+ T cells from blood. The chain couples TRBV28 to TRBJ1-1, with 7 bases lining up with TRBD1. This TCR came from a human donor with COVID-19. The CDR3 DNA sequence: TGTGCCAGCCATTCAACCGGGGCAGGGGGATTTTCGAACACTGAAGCTTTCTTT. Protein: CASHSTGAGGFSNTEAFF.